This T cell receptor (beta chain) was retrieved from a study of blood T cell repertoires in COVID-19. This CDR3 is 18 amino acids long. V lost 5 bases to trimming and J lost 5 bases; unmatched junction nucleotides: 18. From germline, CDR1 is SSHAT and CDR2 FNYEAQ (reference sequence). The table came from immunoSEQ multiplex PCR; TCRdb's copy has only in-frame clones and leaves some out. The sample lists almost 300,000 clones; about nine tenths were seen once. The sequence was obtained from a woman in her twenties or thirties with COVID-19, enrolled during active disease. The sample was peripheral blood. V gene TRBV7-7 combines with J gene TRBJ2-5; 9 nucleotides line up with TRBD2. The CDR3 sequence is CASSPHSSSGVFSETQYF. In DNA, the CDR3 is TGTGCCAGCAGCCCCCACTCGTCTAGCGGGGTGTTCTCGGAGACCCAGTACTTC.